This T cell receptor (beta chain) originates from a study of T cells in Graves' hyperthyroidism and ophthalmopathy. RNA transcripts gave rise to amplified TCR beta CDR3 regions. Initially, a first-round RT-PCR of the TCR CDR3 employed the HTBI primer set. A single record per CDR3 protein comes from TCRdb applying MiXCR to the multiplex PCR reads. The sample has fewer than 800,000 distinct CDR3 sequences; roughly 17% are singletons. Study-level results: The authors' 13 V-J model separated ophthalmopathy from stable hyperthyroidism.

This CDR3 contains 11 residues. Germline CDR1 is SGHRS and CDR2 is YFSETQ. The ends were cut back, 7 bases at V and 6 bases at J, with 11 bases in the middle. This clonotype was seen only a few times. Antigen specificity is unknown. V gene TRBV5-1 combines with J gene TRBJ2-7, with no clear D. The sequence came from a man aged 18-30 years with Graves' hyperthyroidism. The specimen sequenced was blood. This CDR3 is CASASSGEQYF. The DNA of the CDR3 is TGCGCCAGCGCCTCGTCCGGCGAGCAGTACTTC. Complete variable domain (other parts from reference TRBV5-1 and TRBJ2-7): KAGVTQTPRYLIKTRGQQVTLSCSPISGHRSVSWYQQTPGQGLQFLFEYFSETQRNKGNFPGRFSGRQFSNSRSEMNVSTLELGDSALYLCASASSGEQYFGPGTRLTVT.